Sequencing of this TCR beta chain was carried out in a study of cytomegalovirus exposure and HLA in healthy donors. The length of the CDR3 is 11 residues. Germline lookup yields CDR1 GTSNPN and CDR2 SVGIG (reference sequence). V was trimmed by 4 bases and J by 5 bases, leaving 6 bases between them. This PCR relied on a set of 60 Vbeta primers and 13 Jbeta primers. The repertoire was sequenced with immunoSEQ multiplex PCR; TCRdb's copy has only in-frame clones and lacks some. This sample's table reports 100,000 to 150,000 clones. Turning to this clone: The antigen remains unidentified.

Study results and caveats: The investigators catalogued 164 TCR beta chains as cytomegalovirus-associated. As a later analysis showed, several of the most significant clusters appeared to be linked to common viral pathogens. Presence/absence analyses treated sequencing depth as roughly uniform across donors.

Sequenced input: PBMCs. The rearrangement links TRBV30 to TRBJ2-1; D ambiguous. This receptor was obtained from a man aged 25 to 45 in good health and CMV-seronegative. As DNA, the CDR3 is TGTGCCTGGAATCGCGACAATGAGCAGTTCTTC. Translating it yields CAWNRDNEQFF.